Sequencing of this T cell receptor beta chain was carried out in a study of Siglec-9 on CD8 T cells in melanoma. The V gene's germline CDR1 is SGHNT and CDR2 YYREEE (reference sequence). The CDR3 loop spans 14 amino acids. The V gene lost 0 bases and the J gene lost 2 bases, with 9 bases spanning the gap. Repertoires were generated with immunoSEQ multiplex PCR, while TCRdb's copy carries only in-frame clones and drops some. This table has some 27,000 clones, 75% to 90% appearing once. Whole-study results and caveats: Siglec-9 reportedly marks and regulates an effector memory CD8+ T-cell subset apparently accumulating in melanoma tumors.

A word on this clone: Its antigen is as yet unknown.

The material sequenced was Siglec-9- CD8+ T cells sorted from blood. The chain combines TRBV5-4 with TRBJ2-7, with no clear D. This receptor was obtained from a human donor in good health. CDR3: CASSLERATYEQYF. DNA of the CDR3: TGTGCCAGCAGCTTGGAAAGGGCAACCTACGAGCAGTACTTC.